These 23 T cell receptor beta chains were all obtained from the same sample, sequenced in a study of neurological immune-mediated disorders. TCRdb re-called the 5' RACE reads with MiXCR, one entry per CDR3 protein. The sample shows roughly 41,000 distinct CDR3 sequences, around 10% of them seen only once. Specified time point: technical triplicate 1. The sample comprised PBMCs. The receptors were gathered from a man in his fifties or sixties with HTLV-1-associated myelopathy (HAM/TSP).

The chain employs TRBV5-1 and TRBJ2-3, with 10 bases fitting TRBD2. Germline trimming cut 5 bases from V and 0 bases from J; bases unmatched to any gene: 3. Germline assignment: CDR1 SGHRS and CDR2 YFSETQ. The CDR3 length is 15 residues. CDR3 in DNA: TGCGCCAGCAGGGAAGCGGGAGGGAGCACAGATACGCAGTATTTT. Translating it yields CASREAGGSTDTQYF. Full variable domain (remainder filled in from reference TRBV5-1 and TRBJ2-3): KAGVTQTPRYLIKTRGQQVTLSCSPISGHRSVSWYQQTPGQGLQFLFEYFSETQRNKGNFPGRFSGRQFSNSRSEMNVSTLELGDSALYLCASREAGGSTDTQYFGPGTRLTVL.

As concerns this clonotype: A much larger clone lies a single base off, so this may be a read error. The V call is TRBV12-3 or TRBV12-4, the J call TRBJ1-1; 10 bases fit TRBD1. The CDR3 covers 15 residues. Written as DNA, the CDR3 is TGTGCCAGCAGTTTAGCTGGACAGGGGGACACTGAAGATTTCTTT. Protein sequence: CASSLAGQGDTEDFF.

This clonotype was seen ten or more times. The chain uses TRBV12-3 or TRBV12-4 and TRBJ2-7, with TRBD1 matching over 11 bases. Trimming at V came to 6 bases and at J to 1 base, leaving 5 bases not matched to a gene. The CDR3 is made up of 15 amino acids. DNA of the CDR3: TGTGCCAGCAGCCCTGGGACAGGGGGATCCTACGAGCAGTACTTC. Protein product: CASSPGTGGSYEQYF.

This clonotype showed up many times. The rearrangement links TRBV5-1 to TRBJ2-2; 10 bases match TRBD2. CDR1 is SGHRS, CDR2 YFSETQ, per germline. The CDR3 sequence is 15 residues long. The V and J ends lost 4 bases and 6 bases, in that order; junction bases with no gene match: 6. The CDR3 protein is CASSPLAGEAGELFF. The DNA for the CDR3 is TGCGCCAGCAGCCCGCTAGCGGGAGAAGCCGGGGAGCTGTTTTTT.

This clonotype has at least ten counts. This clone may be a read error of a much larger clone one base away. The chain joins TRBV7-6 to TRBJ2-7; D perhaps matches TRBD2 (5 bases). V dropped 5 bases and J dropped 4 bases, with 9 bases sitting between them. The germline gives CDR1 SGHVS, CDR2 FNYEAQ. The CDR3 contains 12 residues. The CDR3 sequence is CASSHKRYEQYF. In nucleotides, the CDR3 is TGTGCCAGCAGCCACAAGCGGTACGAGCAGTACTTC.

The V call is TRBV6-2 or TRBV6-3, the J call TRBJ2-7; D possibly corresponds to TRBD2 (6 bases). This CDR3 is built from 11 residues. V lost 11 bases to trimming and J lost 3 bases, with 11 bases between them. CDR1 is MNHEY, CDR2 SVGEGT, per germline. The CDR3 DNA sequence: TGTGCCGGAGGGTCTGGCTACGAGCAGTACTTC. Translated: CAGGSGYEQYF.

A remark on this clonotype: The junction does not match germline at one end; this may be a read error. This rearrangement joins TRBV7-2 to TRBJ1-1; the D gene is possibly TRBD1 (5 bases). Germline V lookup: CDR1 SGHTA, CDR2 FQGNSA. This CDR3 region has 15 residues. The CDR3 coding sequence is TGTTCCAGCATCCCCTCCGGGGCGCGGAACACTGAAGCTTTCTTT. Residues: CSSIPSGARNTEAFF.

This clonotype was recorded at least ten times. The chain recombines TRBV5-1 with TRBJ2-1; 8 bases map to TRBD2. J was trimmed by 2 bases and V by 0 bases; bases with no gene match: 4. The V gene's germline CDR1 is SGHRS and CDR2 YFSETQ. The length of the CDR3 is 16 residues. CDR3 coding DNA: TGCGCCAGCAGCTTGGCTGGCGGGAGGACCTACAATGAGCAGTTCTTC. As protein: CASSLAGGRTYNEQFF.

This clonotype was counted at least ten times. V usage is TRBV28 and J usage is TRBJ2-5; D is perhaps TRBD1 (6 bases). Germline V gene sequence: CDR1 MDHEN, CDR2 SYDVKM. V was cut by 2 bases and J by 5 bases, with 15 bases left in between. The CDR3 sequence is 15 residues long. The CDR3 coding sequence is TGTGCCAGCAGTTTAAACCAGGGGCCGTGGGAGACCCAGTACTTC. Translating it yields CASSLNQGPWETQYF.

The chain joins TRBV14 to TRBJ2-3; 8 nucleotides agree with TRBD2. The germline V gene encodes CDR1 SGHDN and CDR2 FVKESK. V dropped 0 bases and J dropped 4; count of bases not matched to a gene: 9. The CDR3 loop spans 17 amino acids. The CDR3 reads CASSQDDVGREPDTQYF. The DNA for the CDR3 is TGTGCCAGCAGCCAAGATGACGTCGGGAGGGAACCAGATACGCAGTATTTT.

This clonotype was detected many times. The rearrangement uses TRBV6-2 or TRBV6-3 and TRBJ2-7; the D is unclear. V gave up 2 bases and J gave up 9 bases, with 11 bases separating them. The CDR3 length is 12 residues. Germline loops: CDR1 MNHEY, CDR2 SVGEGT. CDR3 sequence: CASSYSQLGQYF. The CDR3 coding sequence is TGTGCCAGCAGTTACAGCCAGCTCGGGCAGTACTTC.

Many counts were recorded for this clonotype. The chain uses TRBV29-1 and TRBJ2-5; D tentatively reads TRBD1 or TRBD2 (5 bases each). CDR1 SQVTM and CDR2 ANQGSEA come from the germline V gene. CDR3 size: 16 residues. V was trimmed by 4 bases and J by 2 bases, leaving 20 bases between them. Here the CDR3 reads CSVVGTYTERQETQYF. As DNA, the CDR3 is TGCAGCGTTGTAGGGACGTATACCGAGAGGCAAGAGACCCAGTACTTC.

Ten or more counts support this clonotype. This chain uses TRBV6-5 with TRBJ2-3, with a weak D call TRBD2 (6 bases). This CDR3 is 13 amino acids long. V was pared by 5 bases and J by 2 bases, with 8 bases between. Germline values: CDR1 MNHEY, CDR2 SVGAGI. Here the CDR3 reads CASSRDSTDTQYF. DNA for the CDR3: TGTGCCAGCAGTAGGGACTCCACAGATACGCAGTATTTT.

This clonotype has a count of ten or more. The DNA for the CDR3 is TGCGCCAGCAGCGCCCACCAAGAGACCCAGTACTTC. It yields the protein CASSAHQETQYF. The chain combines TRBV5-1 with TRBJ2-5; no clear D gene. This CDR3 is 12 amino acids long. The V and J ends lost 4 bases and 0 bases respectively, with 4 bases between them. Germline-derived CDR1 and CDR2 are SGHRS and YFSETQ. Drawing the rest from reference TRBV5-1 and TRBJ2-5, the complete variable domain is KAGVTQTPRYLIKTRGQQVTLSCSPISGHRSVSWYQQTPGQGLQFLFEYFSETQRNKGNFPGRFSGRQFSNSRSEMNVSTLELGDSALYLCASSAHQETQYFGPGTRLLVL.

This clonotype appeared many times. This chain connects TRBV6-5 to TRBJ2-3, with 7 bases matching TRBD1. This CDR3 has 16 amino acids. From germline, CDR1 is MNHEY and CDR2 SVGAGI. The junction had 9 bases not matched to a gene; V was cut back by 4 bases and J by 2 bases. The CDR3 region is CASSSYAGGHTDTQYF. The DNA for the CDR3 is TGTGCCAGCAGTTCCTATGCAGGGGGACACACAGATACGCAGTATTTT.

This clonotype was seen at least ten times. The chain joins TRBV5-1 to TRBJ2-2; the D is unclear. V was trimmed by 4 bases and J by 2 bases, leaving 12 bases between them. The CDR3 has 15 residues. Germline V gene lookup returns CDR1 SGHRS and CDR2 YFSETQ. CDR3 nucleotide sequence: TGCGCCAGCAGCGATGCTCGGGCCAACACCGGGGAGCTGTTTTTT. Translating it yields CASSDARANTGELFF.

This clonotype has only a few counts. The chain's CDR3 is CAWSVGRGGQETQYF. As DNA, the CDR3 is TGTGCCTGGAGTGTAGGGAGAGGAGGTCAAGAGACCCAGTACTTC. V and J are TRBV30 and TRBJ2-5, with a weak D call TRBD2 (5 bases). V was cut by 0 bases and J by 2 bases, with 13 bases left in between. Germline V gene sequence: CDR1 GTSNPN, CDR2 SVGIG (reference sequence). This CDR3 has 15 residues.

Ten or more counts support this clonotype. The chain is built from TRBV29-1 and TRBJ2-1; D remains unclear. Trimming took off 2 bases at V and 7 bases at J, with 9 bases between the two ends. The CDR3 is made up of 12 amino acids. Germline-derived CDR1 and CDR2 are SQVTM and ANQGSEA. CDR3: CSVELQQNEQFF. The CDR3, as DNA: TGCAGCGTTGAACTACAGCAGAATGAGCAGTTCTTC.

Ten or more counts support this clonotype. V gene TRBV10-3 combines with J gene TRBJ2-5, with TRBD1 matching over 9 bases. J was trimmed by 3 bases and V by 4 bases; bases with no gene match: 12. The CDR3 is 17 residues long. The germline gives CDR1 ENHRY, CDR2 SYGVKD. The CDR3, as DNA: TGTGCCATCAGTGTGTCACAGGGGGCGCGAGGGAAAGAGACCCAGTACTTC. Protein: CAISVSQGARGKETQYF.

This clonotype was counted many times. This chain uses TRBV5-1 with TRBJ1-2, with TRBD1 as a possible D gene (5 bases). The germline gives CDR1 SGHRS, CDR2 YFSETQ. This CDR3 region has 12 residues. V was shortened by 3 bases and J by 3 bases, with 6 bases between the two germline ends. The DNA of the CDR3 is TGCGCCAGCAGCTGGGGGGACTATGGCTACACCTTC. Translating it yields CASSWGDYGYTF.

This clonotype was detected ten times or more. The chain is built from TRBV4-3 and TRBJ2-1, with TRBD2 identical over 13 bases. J gave up 8 bases and V 1 base, and 5 bases lay outside the gene matches. This CDR3 has 16 residues. Germline CDR1 LGHNA, CDR2 YSLEER. The CDR3 reads CASSQGTSGSRDEQFF. In DNA form, the CDR3 reads TGCGCCAGCAGCCAAGGGACTAGCGGGAGCCGCGATGAGCAGTTCTTC.

At least ten counts were recorded for this clonotype. In nucleotides, the CDR3 is TGTGCCAGCAGTGAAAGCCGACTAGCGGCCCGGAACGGGGAGACCCAGTACTTC. It translates to CASSESRLAARNGETQYF. The chain has TRBV2 and TRBJ2-5, with 9 bases aligning to TRBD2. Germline V lookup: CDR1 SNHLY, CDR2 FYNNEI. V lost 2 bases and J lost 5; bases outside the gene matches: 15. The CDR3 has 18 residues.

This clonotype was seen ten or more times. V gene TRBV5-5 combines with J gene TRBJ2-4, with 7 bases that match TRBD2. J was trimmed by 8 bases and V by 0 bases; bases with no gene match: 2. This CDR3 has 13 amino acids. CDR1 is SGHKS and CDR2 is YYEKEE in the germline V gene (reference sequence). The CDR3 nucleotides read TGTGCCAGCAGCTTGGTTGGGGGGGACATTCAGTACTTC. This sequence encodes CASSLVGGDIQYF.